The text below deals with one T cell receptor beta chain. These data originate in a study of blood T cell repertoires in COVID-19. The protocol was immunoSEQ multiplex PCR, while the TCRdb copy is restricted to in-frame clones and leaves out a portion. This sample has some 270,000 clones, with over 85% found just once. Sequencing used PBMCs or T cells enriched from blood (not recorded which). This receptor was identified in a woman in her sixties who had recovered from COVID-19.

The CDR3 nucleotides read TGTGCCAGCAGTTTGGCCAGGGGTTCTACGAGCAATCAGCCCCAGCATTTT. As protein: CASSLARGSTSNQPQHF. The rearrangement joins TRBV28 to TRBJ1-5, with D maybe TRBD1 (6 bases). The ends were cut back, 3 bases at V and 1 base at J, with 16 bases in the middle. Germline-derived CDR1 and CDR2 are MDHEN and SYDVKM. The CDR3 is made up of 17 amino acids. Combining the CDR3 with reference TRBV28 and TRBJ1-5 gives the whole variable domain DVKVTQSSRYLVKRTGEKVFLECVQDMDHENMFWYRQDPGLGLRLIYFSYDVKMKEKGDIPEGYSVSREKKERFSLILESASTNQTSMYLCASSLARGSTSNQPQHFGDGTRLSIL.